This is a list of T cell receptor beta chains from one sample in a study of identical twins. TCRdb re-called the 5' RACE reads through MiXCR, storing one row per CDR3 protein. The sample holds about 490,000 distinct CDR3 sequences, over 12% seen once. The same data also went into a second study, on yellow fever vaccine responses in identical twins.

Sample: CD4+ T cells sorted from blood. The receptors come from a woman aged 18-30 years in good health. Each CDR3 is given with its conserved first and last residue. Fields, in order: CDR3 protein, CDR3 DNA, clone size, D gene, V gene, J gene, CDR3 length. D genes are given only for firm matches. Size tells how often a clone was seen (once, few, many) or the class of an expanded clone, and some rows leave it out.

CASSLDGQGMREQYF	TGTGCCAGCAGTTTAGACGGACAGGGGATGCGCGAGCAGTACTTC	.	TRBD1	TRBV27	TRBJ2-7	15
CAISEGTHPSTDTQYF	TGCGCCATCTCAGAAGGGACTCACCCTAGCACAGATACGCAGTATTTT	few	.	TRBV4-1	TRBJ2-3	16
CASSPGAGGKGLTQPQHF	TGTGCCAGCAGCCCCGGGGCAGGGGGCAAAGGTTTGACTCAGCCCCAGCATTTT	.	TRBD1	TRBV6-1	TRBJ1-5	18
CAISEASGGEIGTQYF	TGTGCCATCAGTGAGGCTAGCGGGGGGGAAATCGGGACCCAGTACTTC	few	TRBD2	TRBV10-3	TRBJ2-5	16
CASSQEVPGISPLHF	TGCGCCAGCAGCCAAGAAGTTCCAGGGATTTCACCCCTCCACTTT	.	.	TRBV4-1	TRBJ1-6	15
CAITDLPETGSTEAFF	TGTGCCATCACTGACTTACCCGAGACAGGGAGCACTGAAGCTTTCTTT	few	TRBD1	TRBV10-3	TRBJ1-1	16
CASTPGTGYTEAFF	TGTGCCAGCACCCCGGGGACAGGGTACACTGAAGCTTTCTTT	many	TRBD1	TRBV12-3/TRBV12-4	TRBJ1-1	14
CASSNTGGPYEQYF	TGTGCCAGCAGTAACACAGGGGGACCCTACGAGCAGTACTTC	many	TRBD1	TRBV27	TRBJ2-7	14
CASSPPDRRAVGNEQFF	TGTGCCAGCAGTCCCCCGGACAGGAGGGCTGTGGGCAATGAGCAGTTCTTC	few	.	TRBV28	TRBJ2-1	17
CASSQSMGTDTQYF	TGTGCCAGCAGCCAATCCATGGGCACAGATACGCAGTATTTT	.	.	TRBV14	TRBJ2-3	14
CASSGGTSVTYEQYF	TGTGCCAGCAGTGGGGGGACTAGCGTGACCTACGAGCAGTACTTC	.	TRBD2	TRBV12-3/TRBV12-4	TRBJ2-7	15
CSARELQGVSYNEQFF	TGCAGTGCTAGAGAACTACAGGGGGTCTCCTACAATGAGCAGTTCTTC	few	TRBD1	TRBV20-1	TRBJ2-1	16
CASSVLAWGSDNEQFF	TGTGCCAGCAGCGTGCTAGCATGGGGTTCGGACAATGAGCAGTTCTTC	.	.	TRBV9	TRBJ2-1	16
CSATDSYGYTF	TGCAGTGCTACCGACAGCTATGGCTACACCTTC	few	.	TRBV20-1	TRBJ1-2	11
CASSQVGGSYNEQFF	TGTGCCAGCAGCCAAGTGGGGGGCTCCTACAATGAGCAGTTCTTC	many	.	TRBV3-1	TRBJ2-1	15
CAISQDRPQETQYF	TGTGCCATCAGCCAGGACAGACCTCAAGAGACCCAGTACTTC	many	.	TRBV10-3	TRBJ2-5	14
CSAWGRSQETQYF	TGCAGTGCCTGGGGACGGAGCCAAGAGACCCAGTACTTC	few	.	TRBV20-1	TRBJ2-5	13
CSARVATEQFF	TGCAGTGCTAGAGTCGCTACCGAGCAGTTCTTC	.	.	TRBV20-1	TRBJ2-1	11
CSAPMGGETQYF	TGCAGTGCTCCTATGGGGGGAGAGACCCAGTACTTC	few	.	TRBV20-1	TRBJ2-5	12
CASSGVSMNTEAFF	TGCGCCAGCAGCGGGGTCAGTATGAACACTGAAGCTTTCTTT	.	.	TRBV10-1	TRBJ1-1	14
CASPSRNEGNEQFF	TGTGCCAGCCCCTCCAGAAATGAGGGCAATGAGCAGTTCTTC	.	.	TRBV5-4	TRBJ2-1	14
CASSLWQASSYNEQFF	TGTGCCAGCAGCTTATGGCAGGCGAGCTCCTACAATGAGCAGTTCTTC	.	.	TRBV7-9	TRBJ2-1	16
CSARKPGTGDSDTQYF	TGCAGTGCTAGGAAACCTGGGACTGGTGATTCAGATACGCAGTATTTT	.	.	TRBV20-1	TRBJ2-3	16
CASSSPGQGIYEQFF	TGTGCCAGCAGTTCGCCGGGACAGGGGATCTATGAGCAGTTCTTC	.	TRBD1	TRBV12-3/TRBV12-4	TRBJ2-1	15
CASSSQGLGNQETQYF	TGTGCCAGCAGCTCCCAGGGACTAGGGAACCAAGAGACCCAGTACTTC	.	TRBD2	TRBV7-9	TRBJ2-5	16
CSARTGTGPYEQYF	TGCAGTGCTCGCACCGGGACCGGTCCTTACGAGCAGTACTTC	few	.	TRBV20-1	TRBJ2-7	14
CASMVGGAGVDTQYF	TGTGCCAGTATGGTTGGCGGGGCCGGCGTAGATACGCAGTATTTT	few	.	TRBV19	TRBJ2-3	15
CASSTGTGGFYGYTF	TGTGCCAGTAGTACAGGGACAGGGGGATTCTATGGCTACACCTTC	few	TRBD1	TRBV19	TRBJ1-2	15
CASSFGTGFGETQYF	TGTGCCAGCAGTTTTGGGACAGGGTTTGGAGAGACCCAGTACTTC	.	TRBD1	TRBV12-3/TRBV12-4	TRBJ2-5	15
CATSRDLGGLETQYF	TGTGCCACCAGCAGAGATCTGGGAGGGCTAGAGACCCAGTACTTC	.	TRBD2	TRBV15	TRBJ2-5	15
CASSLNRVGADTQYF	TGTGCCAGCAGCTTGAACAGGGTCGGGGCAGATACGCAGTATTTT	few	.	TRBV5-5	TRBJ2-3	15
CASSPNRVTDTQYF	TGTGCCAGCTCACCGAACAGGGTCACAGATACGCAGTATTTT	few	.	TRBV18	TRBJ2-3	14
CASSQGTGREPYEQYF	TGCGCCAGCAGCCAAGGGACTGGCCGGGAACCCTACGAGCAGTACTTC	few	.	TRBV4-1	TRBJ2-7	16
CASRPAGVNTGELFF	TGTGCCAGTAGGCCAGCGGGAGTAAACACCGGGGAGCTGTTTTTT	once	TRBD2	TRBV19	TRBJ2-2	15
CASSLYLAGFDEQYF	TGTGCCAGCAGCTTATATCTAGCGGGATTCGACGAGCAGTACTTC	few	TRBD2	TRBV7-3	TRBJ2-7	15
CSAQLGPYNEQFF	TGCAGTGCCCAACTAGGTCCCTACAATGAGCAGTTCTTC	few	.	TRBV20-1	TRBJ2-1	13
CASSQDRLIGYTF	TGTGCCAGCAGCCAAGACAGGTTAATCGGCTACACCTTC	.	.	TRBV14	TRBJ1-2	13
CASSLLGLANAGELFF	TGCGCCAGCAGCTTGCTCGGATTAGCGAACGCCGGGGAGCTGTTTTTT	.	.	TRBV5-1	TRBJ2-2	16
CASTFLTGNTEAFF	TGTGCCAGCACCTTCCTGACAGGGAACACTGAAGCTTTCTTC	.	TRBD1	TRBV3-1	TRBJ1-1	14
CASSLAGNDYGYTF	TGTGCCAGCAGCTTAGCTGGGAACGACTATGGCTACACCTTC	few	.	TRBV7-9	TRBJ1-2	14
CSVGGLAGGQDNEQFF	TGCAGCGTTGGGGGACTAGCGGGAGGGCAGGACAATGAGCAGTTCTTC	few	TRBD2	TRBV29-1	TRBJ2-1	16